The present T cell receptor beta chain was sequenced within a study of control samples from healthy donors and cancer patients. The CDR3 runs to 15 residues. CDR1 and CDR2 from the germline V gene are SEHNR and FQNEAQ (reference sequence). Trimming stripped 5 bases from V and 3 bases from J, with 15 bases between. This clone was seen a single time. TCRdb's copy holds only in-frame clones and misses some; the assay was immunoSEQ multiplex PCR. The sample has approximately 87,000 clones; 90% to 95% are singletons. V usage is TRBV7-9 and J usage is TRBJ2-3; TRBD1 or TRBD2 may be the D gene (6 bases each). What was sequenced was blood. The origin of this receptor is a man between 45 and 60 years old in good health. The CDR3 sequence: CASSPHRGQTDTQYF. CDR3 nucleotides: TGTGCCAGCAGCCCCCACCGGGGGCAAACAGATACGCAGTATTTT. The full variable domain, its missing parts supplied by reference TRBV7-9 and TRBJ2-3, is DTGVSQNPRHKITKRGQNVTFRCDPISEHNRLYWYRQTLGQGPEFLTYFQNEAQLEKSRLLSDRFSAERPKGSFSTLEIQRTEQGDSAMYLCASSPHRGQTDTQYFGPGTRLTVL.